This T cell receptor beta chain was identified during a study of cytomegalovirus exposure and HLA in healthy donors. Study-wide findings and caveats: The study designated 150 or so TCR beta chains cytomegalovirus-associated. A later analysis associated 16,951 TCR beta sequences with HLA alleles at a 0.05 false discovery rate.

Though nominally healthy at sampling, donors likely had unrecorded immune exposures. The PCR made use of 60 Vbeta and 13 Jbeta primers. TCRdb's copy holds only in-frame clones and misses some; the assay was immunoSEQ multiplex PCR. The sample shows over 55,000 clones, around two thirds of them seen only once. V lost 7 bases and J 5 bases, leaving 17 bases between the germline ends. From germline, CDR1 is MNHEY and CDR2 SMNVEV (reference sequence). The CDR3 runs 14 residues. As for this clone: Antigen unknown.

Specimen: PBMCs. The V call is TRBV27, the J call TRBJ1-1, with a tentative D call TRBD1 (5 bases). This TCR was recovered from a woman in her forties or fifties in good health and CMV-seropositive. CDR3 region: CASKAGHLGTEAFF. The CDR3 region has the DNA TGTGCCAGCAAGGCAGGACACCTGGGGACTGAAGCTTTCTTT.